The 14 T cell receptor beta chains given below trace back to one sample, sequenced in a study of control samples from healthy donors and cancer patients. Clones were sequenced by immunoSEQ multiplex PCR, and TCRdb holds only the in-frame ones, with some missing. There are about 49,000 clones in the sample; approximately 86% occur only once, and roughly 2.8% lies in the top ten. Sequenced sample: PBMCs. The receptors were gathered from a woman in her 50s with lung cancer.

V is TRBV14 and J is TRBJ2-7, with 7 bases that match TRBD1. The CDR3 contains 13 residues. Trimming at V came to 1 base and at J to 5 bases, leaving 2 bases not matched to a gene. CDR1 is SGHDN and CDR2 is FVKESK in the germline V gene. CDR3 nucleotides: TGTGCCAGCAGCCAAGGCAGGGGGAACGAGCAGTACTTC. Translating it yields CASSQGRGNEQYF.

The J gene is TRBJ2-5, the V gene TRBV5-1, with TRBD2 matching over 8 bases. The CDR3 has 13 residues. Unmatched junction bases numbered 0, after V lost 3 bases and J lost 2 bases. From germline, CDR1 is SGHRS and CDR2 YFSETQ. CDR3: CASSSGGQETQYF. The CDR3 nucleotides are TGCGCCAGCAGCTCGGGGGGGCAAGAGACCCAGTACTTC.

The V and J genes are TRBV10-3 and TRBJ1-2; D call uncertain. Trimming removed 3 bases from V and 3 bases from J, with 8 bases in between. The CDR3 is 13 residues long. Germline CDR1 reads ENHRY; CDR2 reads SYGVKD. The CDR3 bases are TGTGCCATCAGTGATGTCCAAGACTATGGCTACACCTTC. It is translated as CAISDVQDYGYTF.

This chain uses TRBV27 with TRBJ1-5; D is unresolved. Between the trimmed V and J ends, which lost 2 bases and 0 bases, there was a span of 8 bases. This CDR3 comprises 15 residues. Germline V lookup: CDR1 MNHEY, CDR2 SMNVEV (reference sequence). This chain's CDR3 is CASSLMWDSNQPQHF. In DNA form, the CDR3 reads TGTGCCAGCAGTTTAATGTGGGATAGCAATCAGCCCCAGCATTTT.

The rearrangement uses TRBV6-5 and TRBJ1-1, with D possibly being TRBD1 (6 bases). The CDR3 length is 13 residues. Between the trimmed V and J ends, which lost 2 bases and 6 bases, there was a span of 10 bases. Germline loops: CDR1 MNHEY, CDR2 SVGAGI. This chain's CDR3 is CASSYERGAEAFF. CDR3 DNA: TGTGCCAGCAGTTACGAGAGGGGGGCTGAAGCTTTCTTT.

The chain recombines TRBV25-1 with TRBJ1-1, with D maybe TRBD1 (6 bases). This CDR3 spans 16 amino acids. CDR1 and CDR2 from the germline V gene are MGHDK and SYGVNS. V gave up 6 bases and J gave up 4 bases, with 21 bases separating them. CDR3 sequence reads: CASSDHGGGRGTEAFF. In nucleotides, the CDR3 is TGTGCCAGCAGCGATCACGGGGGGGGGCGAGGCACTGAAGCTTTCTTT.

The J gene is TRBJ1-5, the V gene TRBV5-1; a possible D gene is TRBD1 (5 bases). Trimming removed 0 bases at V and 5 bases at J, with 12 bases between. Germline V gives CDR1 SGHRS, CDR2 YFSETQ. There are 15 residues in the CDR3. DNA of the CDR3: TGCGCCAGCAGCTTGGGGGTTGGGGGTGATCAGCCCCAGCATTTT. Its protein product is CASSLGVGGDQPQHF.

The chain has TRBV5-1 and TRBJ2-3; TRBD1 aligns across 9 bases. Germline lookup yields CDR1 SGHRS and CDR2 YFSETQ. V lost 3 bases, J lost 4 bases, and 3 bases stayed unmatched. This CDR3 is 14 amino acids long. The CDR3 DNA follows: TGCGCCAGCAGCTGGGACAGGGTTTCAGATACGCAGTATTTT. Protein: CASSWDRVSDTQYF. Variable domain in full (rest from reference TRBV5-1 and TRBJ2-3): KAGVTQTPRYLIKTRGQQVTLSCSPISGHRSVSWYQQTPGQGLQFLFEYFSETQRNKGNFPGRFSGRQFSNSRSEMNVSTLELGDSALYLCASSWDRVSDTQYFGPGTRLTVL.

The CDR3 DNA is TGTGCCTGGAGTGTACGAATCAGCTATAACTATGGCTACACCTTC. This sequence encodes CAWSVRISYNYGYTF. The chain carries TRBV30 and TRBJ1-2; no definite D call. The V gene lost 0 bases and the J gene lost 1 base, with 12 bases spanning the gap. Germline CDR1 reads GTSNPN; CDR2 reads SVGIG (reference sequence). This CDR3 spans 15 amino acids.

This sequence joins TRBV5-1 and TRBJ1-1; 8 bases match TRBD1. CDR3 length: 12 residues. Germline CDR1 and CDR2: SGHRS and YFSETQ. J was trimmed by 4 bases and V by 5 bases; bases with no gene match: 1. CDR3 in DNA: TGCGCCAGCAGAACAGGGGGCACTGAAGCTTTCTTT. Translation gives CASRTGGTEAFF.

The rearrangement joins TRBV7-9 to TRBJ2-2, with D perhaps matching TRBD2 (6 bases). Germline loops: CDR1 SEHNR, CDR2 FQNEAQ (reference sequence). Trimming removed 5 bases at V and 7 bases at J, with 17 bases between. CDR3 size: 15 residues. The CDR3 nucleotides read TGTGCCAGCAGCCTCGACGGACTACAAATCGGGGAGCTGTTTTTT. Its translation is CASSLDGLQIGELFF.

The CDR3 region has the DNA TGCAGTGCTTGGGACTATGGCTACACCTTC. This gives the protein CSAWDYGYTF. The chain couples TRBV20-1 to TRBJ1-2; unclear D gene. Trimming pared 5 bases from V and 3 bases from J, leaving 4 bases between. The germline V gene encodes CDR1 DFQATT and CDR2 SNEGSKA (reference sequence). The CDR3 has 10 amino acids.

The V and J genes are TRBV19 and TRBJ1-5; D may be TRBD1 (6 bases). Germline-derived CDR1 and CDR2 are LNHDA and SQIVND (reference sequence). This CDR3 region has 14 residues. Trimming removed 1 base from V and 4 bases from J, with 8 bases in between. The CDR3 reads CASSIGTVNQPQHF. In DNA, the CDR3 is TGTGCCAGTAGTATAGGGACAGTAAATCAGCCCCAGCATTTT. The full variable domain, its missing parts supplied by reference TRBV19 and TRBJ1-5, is DGGITQSPKYLFRKEGQNVTLSCEQNLNHDAMYWYRQDPGQGLRLIYYSQIVNDFQKGDIAEGYSVSREKKESFPLTVTSAQKNPTAFYLCASSIGTVNQPQHFGDGTRLSIL.

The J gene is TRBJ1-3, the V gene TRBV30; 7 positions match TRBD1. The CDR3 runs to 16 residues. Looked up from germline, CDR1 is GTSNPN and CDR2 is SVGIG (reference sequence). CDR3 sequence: CGWRGQHRLSGNTIYF. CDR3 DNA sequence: TGTGGGTGGAGGGGACAGCATCGTCTCTCTGGAAACACCATATATTTT. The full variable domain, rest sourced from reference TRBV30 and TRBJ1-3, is SQTIHQWPATLVQPVGSPLSLECTVEGTSNPNLYWYRQAAGRGLQLLFYSVGIGQISSEVPQNLSASRPQDRQFILSSKKLLLSDSGFYLCGWRGQHRLSGNTIYFGEGSWLTVV.